This note documents a single T cell receptor (beta chain) sequence. No antigen is known for it. Time point meaning: new active TB diagnosis, blood taken before or within 7 days of starting treatment. Tuberculosis was confirmed by positive sputum smear and/or M. tuberculosis culture. On average approximately 100,000 T cells per donor were immunosequenced. The CDR3 length is 13 residues. Trimming pared 0 bases from V and 5 bases from J, leaving 8 bases between. CDR1 and CDR2 from the germline V gene are SGHRS and YFSETQ. This specimen belongs to a study of T cells in tuberculosis. Findings of the study overall: GMM-specific TCRs were nearer to active tuberculosis alpha repertoires, suggesting expansion. Using the GMM-specific repertoire gave over 80% accuracy versus approximately 70% with motifs.

Clones were read by immunoSEQ multiplex PCR, and TCRdb kept only the in-frame ones, dropping some. The table lists some 49,000 clones, about 96% of them singletons, with about 1.3% in the top ten. This material consisted of PBMCs, taken at tuberculosis diagnosis. V and J are TRBV5-1 and TRBJ2-5; a weak D match, TRBD1 (5 bases). The receptor was derived from an adult with tuberculosis. DNA of the CDR3: TGCGCCAGCAGCTTGGGGGGCGGTGAGACCCAGTACTTC. It specifies CASSLGGGETQYF.